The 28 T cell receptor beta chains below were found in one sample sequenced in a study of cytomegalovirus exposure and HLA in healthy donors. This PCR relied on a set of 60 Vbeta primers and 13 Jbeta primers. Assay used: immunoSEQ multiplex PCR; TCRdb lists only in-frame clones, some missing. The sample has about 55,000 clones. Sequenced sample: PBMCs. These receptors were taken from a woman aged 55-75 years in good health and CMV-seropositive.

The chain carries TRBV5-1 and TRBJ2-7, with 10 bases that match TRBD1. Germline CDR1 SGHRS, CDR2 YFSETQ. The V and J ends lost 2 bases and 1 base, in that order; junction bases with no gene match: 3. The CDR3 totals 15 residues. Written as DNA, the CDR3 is TGCGCCAGCAGCTTAGGACAGGGGGTTTCCTACGAGCAGTACTTC. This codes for CASSLGQGVSYEQYF.

For the CDR3, the DNA is TGTGCCAGCAGCTTAGATGCAGGACGAGGGCCCGGGGAGCTGTTTTTT. Amino acid sequence: CASSLDAGRGPGELFF. V is TRBV11-3 and J is TRBJ2-2, with D maybe TRBD2 (5 bases). The CDR3 length is 16 residues. V lost 0 bases to trimming and J lost 6 bases, with 14 bases between them. Germline CDR1 is SGHNT and CDR2 is YENEEA.

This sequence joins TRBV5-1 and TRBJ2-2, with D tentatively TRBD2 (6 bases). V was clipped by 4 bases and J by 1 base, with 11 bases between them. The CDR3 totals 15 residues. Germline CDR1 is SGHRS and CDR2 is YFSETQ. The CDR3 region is CASSVPGLNTGELFF. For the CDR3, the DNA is TGCGCCAGCAGCGTTCCGGGACTGAACACCGGGGAGCTGTTTTTT.

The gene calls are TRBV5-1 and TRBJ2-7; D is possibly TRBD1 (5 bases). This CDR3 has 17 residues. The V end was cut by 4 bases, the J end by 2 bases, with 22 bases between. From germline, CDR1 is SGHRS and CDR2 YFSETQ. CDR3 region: CASSPSTGPYRAYEQYF. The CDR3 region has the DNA TGCGCCAGCAGCCCGAGCACAGGACCATATCGGGCCTACGAGCAGTACTTC. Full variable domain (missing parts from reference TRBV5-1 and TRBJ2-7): KAGVTQTPRYLIKTRGQQVTLSCSPISGHRSVSWYQQTPGQGLQFLFEYFSETQRNKGNFPGRFSGRQFSNSRSEMNVSTLELGDSALYLCASSPSTGPYRAYEQYFGPGTRLTVT.

The CDR3 spells CASSLPDYFLYNEQFF. The CDR3 region has the DNA TGTGCCAGCAGTTTACCGGACTACTTCCTCTACAATGAGCAGTTCTTC. The gene calls are TRBV27 and TRBJ2-1, with D possibly being TRBD2 (6 bases). The CDR3 is made up of 16 amino acids. Trimming took off 2 bases at V and 3 bases at J, with 14 bases between the two ends. Germline V gene data show CDR1 as MNHEY and CDR2 as SMNVEV (reference sequence).

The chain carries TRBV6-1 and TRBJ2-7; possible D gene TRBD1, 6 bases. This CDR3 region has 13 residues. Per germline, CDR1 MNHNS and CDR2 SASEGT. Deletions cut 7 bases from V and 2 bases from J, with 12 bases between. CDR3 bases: TGTGCCAGCACGAGGACAGACGCCTACGAGCAGTACTTC. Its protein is CASTRTDAYEQYF.

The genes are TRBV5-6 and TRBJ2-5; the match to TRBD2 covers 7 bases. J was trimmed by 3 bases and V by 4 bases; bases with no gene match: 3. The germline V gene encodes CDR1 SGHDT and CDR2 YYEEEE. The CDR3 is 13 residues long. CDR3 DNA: TGTGCCAGCAGCCCTAGCGGAAAAGAGACCCAGTACTTC. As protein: CASSPSGKETQYF.

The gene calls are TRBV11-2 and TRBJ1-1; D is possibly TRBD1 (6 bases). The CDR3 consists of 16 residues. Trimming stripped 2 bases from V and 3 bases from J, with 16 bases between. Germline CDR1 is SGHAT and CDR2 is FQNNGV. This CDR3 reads CASSLSGGRGDTEAFF. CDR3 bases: TGTGCCAGCAGCTTATCCGGGGGGCGGGGGGACACTGAAGCTTTCTTT.

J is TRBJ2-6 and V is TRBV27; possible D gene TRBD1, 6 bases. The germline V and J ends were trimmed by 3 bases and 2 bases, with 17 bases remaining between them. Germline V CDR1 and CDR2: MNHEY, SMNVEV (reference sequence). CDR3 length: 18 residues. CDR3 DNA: TGTGCCAGCAGTTTCGGCGTGATTGGGGGCGCTGGGGCCAACGTCCTGACTTTC. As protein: CASSFGVIGGAGANVLTF.

The CDR3 loop reads CASSPGTDQGNSNQPQHF. Written as DNA, the CDR3 is TGTGCCAGCTCACCCGGGACAGACCAAGGAAATAGCAATCAGCCCCAGCATTTT. V usage is TRBV18 and J usage is TRBJ1-5; 7 nucleotides align to TRBD1. CDR1 KGHSH and CDR2 LQKENI come from the germline V gene. V gave up 3 bases and J gave up 0 bases; unmatched junction bases: 11. The CDR3 contains 18 residues.

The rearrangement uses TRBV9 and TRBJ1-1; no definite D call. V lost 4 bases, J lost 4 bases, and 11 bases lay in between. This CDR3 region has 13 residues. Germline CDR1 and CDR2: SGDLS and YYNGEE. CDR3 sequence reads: CASSSHSGTEAFF. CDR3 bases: TGTGCCAGCAGCAGCCACTCGGGCACTGAAGCTTTCTTT.

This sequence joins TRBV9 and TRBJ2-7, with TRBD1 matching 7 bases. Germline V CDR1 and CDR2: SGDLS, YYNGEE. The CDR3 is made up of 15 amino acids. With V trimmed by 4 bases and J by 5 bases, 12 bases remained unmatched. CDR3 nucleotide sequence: TGTGCCAGCAGCCCCGACCCCAAGGGGGCTAACGAGCAGTACTTC. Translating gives CASSPDPKGANEQYF. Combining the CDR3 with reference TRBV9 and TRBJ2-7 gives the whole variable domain DSGVTQTPKHLITATGQRVTLRCSPRSGDLSVYWYQQSLDQGLQFLIQYYNGEERAKGNILERFSAQQFPDLHSELNLSSLELGDSALYFCASSPDPKGANEQYFGPGTRLTVT.

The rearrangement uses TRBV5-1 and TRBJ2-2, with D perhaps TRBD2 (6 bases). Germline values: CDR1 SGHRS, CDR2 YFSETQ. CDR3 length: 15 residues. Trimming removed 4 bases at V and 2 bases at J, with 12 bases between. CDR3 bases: TGCGCCAGCAGCCTCGGGGGAGCTAACACCGGGGAGCTGTTTTTT. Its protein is CASSLGGANTGELFF. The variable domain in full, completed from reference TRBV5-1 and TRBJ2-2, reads KAGVTQTPRYLIKTRGQQVTLSCSPISGHRSVSWYQQTPGQGLQFLFEYFSETQRNKGNFPGRFSGRQFSNSRSEMNVSTLELGDSALYLCASSLGGANTGELFFGEGSRLTVL.

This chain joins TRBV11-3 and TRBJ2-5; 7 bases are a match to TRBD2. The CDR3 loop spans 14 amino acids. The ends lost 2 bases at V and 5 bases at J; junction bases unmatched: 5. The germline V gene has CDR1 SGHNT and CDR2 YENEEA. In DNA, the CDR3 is TGTGCCAGCAGCTTATCCCGGGGGGTGGAGACCCAGTACTTC. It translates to CASSLSRGVETQYF.

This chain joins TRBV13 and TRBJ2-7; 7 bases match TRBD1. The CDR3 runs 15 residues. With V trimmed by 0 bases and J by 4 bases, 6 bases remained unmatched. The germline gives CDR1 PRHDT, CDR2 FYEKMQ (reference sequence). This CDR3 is CASSLGAGGSYEQYF. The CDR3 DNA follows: TGTGCCAGCAGCTTAGGGGCAGGGGGAAGTTACGAGCAGTACTTC.

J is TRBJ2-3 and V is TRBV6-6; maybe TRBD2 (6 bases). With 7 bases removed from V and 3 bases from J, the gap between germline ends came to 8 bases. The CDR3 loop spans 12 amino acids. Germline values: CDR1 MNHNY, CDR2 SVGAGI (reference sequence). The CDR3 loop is CASTGGTDTQYF. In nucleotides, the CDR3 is TGTGCCAGCACTGGGGGGACAGATACGCAGTATTTT.

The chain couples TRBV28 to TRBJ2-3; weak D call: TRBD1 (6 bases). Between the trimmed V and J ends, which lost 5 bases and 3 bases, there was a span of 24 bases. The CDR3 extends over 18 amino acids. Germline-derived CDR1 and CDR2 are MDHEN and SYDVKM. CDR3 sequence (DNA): TGTGCCAGCAGTCGCACCGGTAGGACAGTAAGTAGGACAGATACGCAGTATTTT. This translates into CASSRTGRTVSRTDTQYF.

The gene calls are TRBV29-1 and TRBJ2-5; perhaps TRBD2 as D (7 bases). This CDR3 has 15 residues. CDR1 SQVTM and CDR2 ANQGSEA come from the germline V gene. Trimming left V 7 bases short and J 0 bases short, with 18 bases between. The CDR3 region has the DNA TGCAGCGACCTACGAGGGGGGGTTCACCAAGAGACCCAGTACTTC. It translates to CSDLRGGVHQETQYF.

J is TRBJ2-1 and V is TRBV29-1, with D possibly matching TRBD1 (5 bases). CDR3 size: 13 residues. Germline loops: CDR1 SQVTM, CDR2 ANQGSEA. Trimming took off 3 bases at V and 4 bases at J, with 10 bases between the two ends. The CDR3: CSVETASYNEQFF. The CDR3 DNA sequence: TGCAGCGTTGAGACAGCTTCATACAATGAGCAGTTCTTC.

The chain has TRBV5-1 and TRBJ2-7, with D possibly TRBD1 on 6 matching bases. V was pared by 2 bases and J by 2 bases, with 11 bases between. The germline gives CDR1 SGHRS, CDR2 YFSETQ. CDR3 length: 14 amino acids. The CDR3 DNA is TGCGCCAGCAGCTTTGCAGGGGTAACCTACGAGCAGTACTTC. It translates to CASSFAGVTYEQYF.

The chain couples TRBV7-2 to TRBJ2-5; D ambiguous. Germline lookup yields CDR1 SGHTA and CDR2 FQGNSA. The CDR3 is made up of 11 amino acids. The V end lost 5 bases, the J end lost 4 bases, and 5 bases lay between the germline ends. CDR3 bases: TGTGCCAGCAGCCCGCGAGAGACCCAGTACTTC. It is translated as CASSPRETQYF.

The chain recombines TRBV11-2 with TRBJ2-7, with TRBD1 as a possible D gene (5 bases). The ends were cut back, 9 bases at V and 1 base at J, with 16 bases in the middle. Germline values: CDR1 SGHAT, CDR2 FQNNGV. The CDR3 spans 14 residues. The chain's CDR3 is CASKPQGASYEQYF. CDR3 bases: TGTGCCAGTAAGCCCCAAGGGGCTTCCTACGAGCAGTACTTC.

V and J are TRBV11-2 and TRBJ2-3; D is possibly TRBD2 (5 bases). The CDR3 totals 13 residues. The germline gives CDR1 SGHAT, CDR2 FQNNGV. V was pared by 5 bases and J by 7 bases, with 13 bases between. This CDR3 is CASSQTPGYTQYF. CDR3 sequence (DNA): TGTGCCAGCAGCCAGACCCCGGGGTATACGCAGTATTTT. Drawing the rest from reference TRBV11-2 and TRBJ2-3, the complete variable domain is EAGVAQSPRYKIIEKRQSVAFWCNPISGHATLYWYQQILGQGPKLLIQFQNNGVVDDSQLPKDRFSAERLKGVDSTLKIQPAKLEDSAVYLCASSQTPGYTQYFGPGTRLTVL.

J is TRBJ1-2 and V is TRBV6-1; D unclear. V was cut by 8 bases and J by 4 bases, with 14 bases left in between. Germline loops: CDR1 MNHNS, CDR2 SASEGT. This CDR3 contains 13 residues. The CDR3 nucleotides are TGTGCCAGCTCCGACCAGTCGGGCTATGGCTACACCTTC. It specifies CASSDQSGYGYTF.

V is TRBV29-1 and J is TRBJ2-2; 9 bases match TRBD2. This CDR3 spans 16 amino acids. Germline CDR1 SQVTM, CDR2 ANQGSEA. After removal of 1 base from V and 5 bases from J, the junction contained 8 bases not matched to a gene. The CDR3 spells CSVEVNLAGGTGELFF. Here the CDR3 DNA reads TGCAGCGTTGAAGTGAATTTGGCGGGGGGGACCGGGGAGCTGTTTTTT.

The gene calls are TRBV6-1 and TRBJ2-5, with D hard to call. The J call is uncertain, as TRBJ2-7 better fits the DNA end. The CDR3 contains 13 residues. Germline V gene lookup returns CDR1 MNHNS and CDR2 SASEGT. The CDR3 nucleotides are TGTGCCAGCAGTACGCGAAACTCCTACGAGCAGTACTTC. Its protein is CASSTRNSYEQYF.

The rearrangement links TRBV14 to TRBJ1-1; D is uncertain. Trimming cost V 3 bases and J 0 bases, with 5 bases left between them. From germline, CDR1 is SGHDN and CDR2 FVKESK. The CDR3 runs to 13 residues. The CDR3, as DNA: TGTGCCAGCAGCCAGTACATGAACACTGAAGCTTTCTTT. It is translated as CASSQYMNTEAFF.

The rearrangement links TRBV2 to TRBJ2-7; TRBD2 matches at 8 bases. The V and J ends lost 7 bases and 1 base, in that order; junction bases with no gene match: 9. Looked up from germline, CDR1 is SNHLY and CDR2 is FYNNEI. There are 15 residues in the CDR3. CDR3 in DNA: TGTGCCAGCATGTCCCGAGCGGGGGAATCCTACGAGCAGTACTTC. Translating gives CASMSRAGESYEQYF.